This T cell receptor beta chain came from a study of blood T cell repertoires in COVID-19. On the study more broadly: Specimens from acute and convalescent COVID-19 originated in the United States, Italy and Spain. PBMCs, B-cell-depleted T cells, or T cells were the source of the cDNA or gDNA that made up the material.

In the study's own analysis: Researchers report that nucleated cell counts were estimated from reference gene primer amplification. Profiling relied on immunoSEQ multiplex PCR, and the TCRdb table lists in-frame clones only, not all of them. The DNA was the basis for D and trimming; V, J and clone size are from that table. The data show about 200,000 clones, roughly 90% seen once. V lost 2 bases to trimming and J lost 4 bases; unmatched junction nucleotides: 9. The germline CDR1 and CDR2 sequences are SGHTA and FQGTGA. The CDR3 extends over 16 amino acids. This receptor was obtained from a man in his sixties who had recovered from COVID-19. The J gene is TRBJ2-3, the V gene TRBV7-3, with 7 bases matching TRBD1. Sequencing input: peripheral blood. The CDR3 DNA sequence: TGTGCCAGCAGCTTATTATCGACAGGGTCTGCAGATACGCAGTATTTT. It yields the protein CASSLLSTGSADTQYF.